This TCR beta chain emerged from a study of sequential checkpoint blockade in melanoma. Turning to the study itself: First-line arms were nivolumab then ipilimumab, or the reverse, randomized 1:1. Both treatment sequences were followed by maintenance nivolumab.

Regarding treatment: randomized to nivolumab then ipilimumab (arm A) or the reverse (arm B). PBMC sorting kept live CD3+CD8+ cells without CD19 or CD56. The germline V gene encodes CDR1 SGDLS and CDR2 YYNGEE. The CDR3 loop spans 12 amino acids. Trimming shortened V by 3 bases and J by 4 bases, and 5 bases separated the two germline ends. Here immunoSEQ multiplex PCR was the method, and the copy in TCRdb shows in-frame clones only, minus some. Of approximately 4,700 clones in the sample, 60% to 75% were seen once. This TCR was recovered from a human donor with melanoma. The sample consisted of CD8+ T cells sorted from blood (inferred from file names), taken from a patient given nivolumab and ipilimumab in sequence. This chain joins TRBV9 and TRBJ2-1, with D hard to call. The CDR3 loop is CASSGQYNEQFF. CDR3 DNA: TGTGCCAGCAGCGGTCAGTACAATGAGCAGTTCTTC.